This T cell receptor (beta chain) was sequenced during a study of cytomegalovirus exposure and HLA in healthy donors (dated by TCRdb to between 2016 and 2019). In terms of the full investigation: According to an earlier analysis of 587 of the donors, 150 million to 200 million T cells yielded 117 million unique TCR beta sequences and around 280 Gb of sequence data. About 310 gigabases of sequencing data and 80 million or so unique TCR sequences were included in an early release covering about 700 HLA-typed donors. Of the approximately 370 genotyped donors, 81% were placed in the genetic ancestry cluster associated with self-reported Caucasian donors. The study aimed to test whether signatures of past pathogen exposure could be identified by cataloging public T cell receptors. Using immunosequencing, the study profiled T cell repertoires from around 670 subjects and related those repertoires to cytomegalovirus serostatus. Besides the first cohort of roughly 640 subjects, a separate validation cohort made up of over 95 different subjects was used. To predict cytomegalovirus infection status, the study brought together high-throughput TCR immunosequencing, statistical association of individual TCRs with disease status, and machine learning. To study patterns of TCR occurrence, a later analysis re-analyzed previously published TCR beta repertoires from 650 to 750 donors and added high-resolution HLA genotyping. In the later analysis, no new phenotypic data were used to find candidate immune exposures; instead, reliance was placed on TCR beta sequences and their occurrence across donors. In an earlier analysis of 500 to 650 of the donors, high-throughput TCR beta sequencing was used to judge whether each TCR beta V gene segment behaved as functional or pseudogenic. Donor age, sex, ethnicity and CMV serostatus were collected together with the repertoire data. A later genetic analysis used genome-wide SNP genotypes for about 65% of the 666 donors, treating that subset as a discovery cohort. Every repertoire in the discovery cohort had been generated on one and the same sequencing platform. HLA typing included class I and class II loci at four-digit resolution. Typing coverage varied by locus: roughly 629-640 donors for A, B, C, DRB1 and DQB1; roughly 500 for DQA1; around 610 for DPA1; around 450 for DPB1. A handful of DR-DQ haplotypes were handled as single units for association and clustering because linkage in the cohort was strong. Across roughly 420 genotyped donors of the cohort, an average of roughly 230,000 unique TCR beta nucleotide sequences per donor were sequenced, and approximately 17% of those sequences were non-productive. Findings and caveats that apply to the study as a whole: In a later genetic analysis, a missense DCLRE1C variant was associated with V-gene and J-gene trimming of TCR beta chains, and the association was replicated in an independent cohort. Because counts were too low, seventeen rarely observed V segments, including chromosome 9 orphons, were left out of the earlier analysis of 500 to 750 of the donors. Some IMGT-functional V segments, including TRBV6-2 and TRBV6-3, could not be told apart with the 87-base-pair reads, so those segments were excluded. According to a later analysis, TCR association rates differed among HLA loci, with DRB1 alleles showing the most associated TCRs and HLA-C alleles showing the fewest. In vitro tests confirmed that a few of the cytomegalovirus-associated TCR beta chains recognize cytomegalovirus antigens. Roughly uniform sequencing depth across donors was assumed in presence/absence analyses, although this assumption may not hold. The study listed around 160 TCR beta chains as associated with cytomegalovirus. A later analysis found that HLA-associated TCR beta chains were more clonally expanded and had lower generation probabilities than equally common non-associated chains. A later analysis found that most CMV-associated TCR beta chains appeared HLA-restricted, with HLA associations seemingly driven largely by CMV exposure. A further reported finding was that TCR beta sequences accurately predicted the HLA-A and HLA-B alleles for most subjects in the first cohort. Only TCR beta chains were sequenced in this cohort, and the absence of alpha or paired-chain data limited detectable features. A later analysis reported that several top co-occurrence clusters appeared linked to parvovirus B19, influenza, CMV and Epstein-Barr virus. According to the authors, the approach could potentially be generalized to other disease states and immunological phenotypes. The sequencing pipeline was judged likely to have produced a cluster of highly shared sequence variants as a technical artifact. Compared with the approximately 600-donor mean, donors in an Asian-associated ancestry cluster had fewer N-insertions in productive TCRs, according to a later genetic analysis. Specific HLA alleles were associated with 15,000 to 20,000 TCR beta sequences at a false discovery rate of 0.05 in a later analysis. Broadly in line with IMGT annotations, most TCR beta V segments showed up in productive rearrangements about 87% or about 30% of the time in an earlier analysis of 450 to 600 of the donors. Because some donors lacked HLA typing at each locus, the association tests relied only on the typed subset. Correlated functional status among segregating V segments might reflect linkage disequilibrium, but an unknown experimental factor could not be ruled out. The only immune exposure information available for the cohort was CMV serostatus. In both the original and validation cohorts, the classifier was reported to diagnose cytomegalovirus status with high specificity and sensitivity. Most TCR sequences were seen in very few donors, while some public TCRs were found in many individuals. When HLA alleles, especially DR and DQ, strongly co-occurred, TCR associations were difficult to assign to individual alleles.

The cohort was made up of approximately 700 healthy bone marrow donors. Cohort members were all nominally healthy when sampled, although unrecorded immune exposures were likely present. The donor tested CMV seronegative and was one of the 352 seronegative cohort members. Each donor provided a peripheral blood sample, and peripheral blood mononuclear cells were used for TCR beta sequencing. Genomic DNA was extracted from the blood cell samples with the Qiagen DNeasy Blood Extraction Kit. Libraries were built with the immunoSEQ multiplex PCR assay. For the multiplex PCR, a mixture combining 60 forward primers for TCR Vbeta segments and 13 reverse primers for TCR Jbeta segments was used. Amplification of the CDR3 region of rearranged TCR beta genes was performed with a multiplex PCR assay on genomic DNA. On the Illumina HiSeq System, the amplified TCR beta libraries were sequenced as 87-base-pair reads. Regarding the original processing steps: Across the roughly 640 repertoires, a later analysis counted tens of millions of unique TCR beta chains, around 10 million of which were shared by at least two donors. A nearest-neighbor algorithm error-corrected the raw reads and collapsed the reads into unique sequences, merging closely related sequences to remove PCR and sequencing errors. V, D and J gene segments were assigned by aligning CDR3 sequences to IMGT reference sequences. For a sequence to be retained, a match of at least six nucleotides was required to both a V gene segment and a J gene segment. Rearrangements were called productive when the CDR3 lacked stop codons and stayed in frame with V and J; all others were non-productive. Following IMGT convention, CDR3 was defined as the stretch from the second conserved V-encoded cysteine to the conserved J-encoded phenylalanine. The earlier analysis of more than 450 of the donors excluded sequences that lacked an unambiguous match to a single V gene segment. In an earlier analysis of 450 to 750 of the donors, a V segment was called functional when productive rearrangements were above 56.7%, and segregating when the standard deviation between donors exceeded 5%. A statistical classification framework was developed to diagnose cytomegalovirus status using the catalog of TCR beta chain sequences. V and J gene assignment, in a later analysis, came from comparing TCR nucleotide sequences with IMGT/GENE-DB human TR gene sequences. The TCRdist pipeline was used in a later analysis to assign CDR3 sequences and most-parsimonious VDJ recombination scenarios. In a later analysis, each TCR beta chain was defined by its CDR3 amino acid sequence together with its V-gene family, and reads without a unique V-gene family were excluded. As a way to deal with suspected cross-contamination and a sequencing artifact, a later analysis dropped 592 nucleotide sequences that were highly shared and had low generation probability. In a later analysis, a clonal expansion index for each public chain was calculated from normalized within-repertoire ranks of inferred template counts. Generation probabilities in a later analysis came from a VDJ recombination model fitted to out-of-frame rearrangements, and those results were checked against IGoR. A later analysis scored TCR-TCR, TCR-HLA and TCR-CMV co-occurrence with hypergeometric tests, applying a repertoire-size bias correction to TCR pairs. False discovery rates were estimated in a later analysis by permuting HLA or CMV assignments 20 times. In a later analysis, co-occurring TCRs were grouped using DBSCAN, with TCRdist sequence similarity added in when clustering inside HLA-allele-positive subsets. Co-occurrence clustering excluded repertoires with fewer than 30,000 or more than 120,000 public chains, plus five with anomalous nucleotide sharing. In TCRdb, the immuneACCESS table is reduced to in-frame sequences with V and J assigned. These tables do not hold every clone; where another copy was compared, an unresolved V gene accounts for under half, and the others remain unexplained. V and J calls and clone size are given by that table; D and trimming were obtained from the DNA. The sample contains roughly 190,000 clones, over 70% of them found a single time. 3.8% of the sample belongs to the ten largest clones.

For this clone: Which antigen it targets is not known. It has no much larger one-base neighbor in the sample; base qualities were not kept.

CDR1 and CDR2 are read off the germline V gene as ENHRY and SYGVKD. CDR3 length: 16 amino acids, cysteine to phenylalanine. The kept DNA is CDR3 alone, 48 bases in frame from the first base. A distance of 12 bases separates the germline ends of V and J, which lose 0 bases and 1 base respectively. The receptor comes from a man aged 50-59 years in good health and CMV-seronegative. Sequenced input: PBMCs. The chain is made from TRBV10-3 and TRBJ1-1; the D gene is possibly TRBD1, with 5 bases matching. The sequenced DNA: TGTGCCATCAGTGAGTCTAGTCGGGGGGGGAACACTGAAGCTTTCTTT. It translates as CAISESSRGGNTEAFF.